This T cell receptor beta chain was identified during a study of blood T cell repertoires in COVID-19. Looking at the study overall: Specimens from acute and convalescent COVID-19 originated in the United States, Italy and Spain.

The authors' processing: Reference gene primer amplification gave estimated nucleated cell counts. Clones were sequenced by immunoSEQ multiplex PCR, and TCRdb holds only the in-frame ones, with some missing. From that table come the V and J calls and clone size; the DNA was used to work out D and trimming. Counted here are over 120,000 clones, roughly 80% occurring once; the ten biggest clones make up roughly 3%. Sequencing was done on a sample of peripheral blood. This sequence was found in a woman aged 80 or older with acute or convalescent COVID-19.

Here the CDR3 DNA reads TGTGCCAGCAGCCAAGATTTTACAGGGGGCAATCAGCCCCAGCATTTT. Encoded protein: CASSQDFTGGNQPQHF. J is TRBJ1-5 and V is TRBV3-1 (or the pseudogene TRBV3-2); 7 positions match TRBD1. The CDR3 contains 16 residues. The V and J ends lost 0 bases and 2 bases, in that order; junction bases with no gene match: 4. Looked up from germline, CDR1 is LGHDT and CDR2 is YNNKEL (reference sequence).